This T cell receptor (beta chain) comes out of a study of cytomegalovirus exposure and HLA in healthy donors. Study-level information: The 120 or so validation repertoires used a platform that matched the one used for the 500 to 700 first-cohort repertoires, as a later analysis reported. Study observations and caveats: The study designated 150 or so TCR beta chains cytomegalovirus-associated. In vitro checks showed that a few CMV-associated chains really do target CMV antigens.

The CDR3 extends over 16 amino acids. Unmatched junction bases numbered 11, after V lost 9 bases and J lost 0 bases. The V gene's germline CDR1 is SNHLY and CDR2 FYNNEI. The donors were in the roughly 120-subject validation cohort; that cohort was separate from the approximately 700-subject first cohort. Method: immunoSEQ multiplex PCR; TCRdb's copy keeps in-frame clones and lacks some. Of fewer than 150,000 clones in the sample, around nine tenths were seen once. This clone has a handful of counts. No antigen is known for it. This TCR came from a man between 18 and 29 years old in good health and CMV-seropositive. Input material: PBMCs. J is TRBJ2-3 and V is TRBV2, with 8 bases identical to TRBD2. CDR3 nucleotides: TGTGCCAGAACCAAATGGGCGGGGGGAAGCACAGATACGCAGTATTTT. This encodes CARTKWAGGSTDTQYF.